A single sample is the source of the 15 T cell receptor beta chains below, sequenced in a study of cytomegalovirus exposure and HLA in healthy donors. PCR used 60 Vbeta primers and 13 Jbeta primers. Here immunoSEQ multiplex PCR was the method, and the copy in TCRdb shows in-frame clones only, minus some. The data show around 39,000 clones, under 65% seen once. Sequencing used PBMCs. These receptors were taken from a human donor in good health.

This chain uses TRBV5-1 with TRBJ1-4; D possibly corresponds to TRBD1 (5 bases). The germline gives CDR1 SGHRS, CDR2 YFSETQ. CDR3 size: 14 residues. The V gene lost 3 bases and the J gene lost 8 bases, with 14 bases spanning the gap. Here the CDR3 reads CASSSGTEGEKLFF. The CDR3 DNA follows: TGCGCCAGCAGCTCCGGGACGGAGGGCGAAAAACTGTTTTTT.

The V gene is TRBV7-6, the J gene TRBJ2-7; D ambiguous. Trimming stripped 5 bases from V and 7 bases from J, with 9 bases between. The CDR3 covers 11 residues. The germline gives CDR1 SGHVS, CDR2 FNYEAQ. The CDR3 DNA sequence: TGTGCCAGCAGCGACTCCCGGGAGCAGTACTTC. Protein: CASSDSREQYF.

This rearrangement joins TRBV5-1 to TRBJ1-4; TRBD1 is a possible D gene (6 bases). This CDR3 spans 14 amino acids. Trimming left V 3 bases short and J 5 bases short, with 11 bases between. The germline CDR1 and CDR2 sequences are SGHRS and YFSETQ. For the CDR3, the DNA is TGCGCCAGCAGCTCGGACAGATTAAATGAAAAACTGTTTTTT. Encoded protein: CASSSDRLNEKLFF.

The V and J genes are TRBV15 and TRBJ1-2; the D gene is possibly TRBD1 (6 bases). V lost 0 bases to trimming and J lost 8 bases, with 16 bases between them. Germline V gives CDR1 LNHNV, CDR2 YYDKDF (reference sequence). This CDR3 has 15 amino acids. CDR3 loop: CATSRDLDSAEGYTF. The CDR3 DNA reads as TGTGCCACCAGCAGAGACCTGGACAGCGCAGAGGGCTACACCTTC. Variable domain in full (rest from reference TRBV15 and TRBJ1-2): DAMVIQNPRYQVTQFGKPVTLSCSQTLNHNVMYWYQQKSSQAPKLLFHYYDKDFNNEADTPDNFQSRRPNTSFCFLDIRSPGLGDTAMYLCATSRDLDSAEGYTFGSGTRLTVV.

The chain carries TRBV15 and TRBJ1-2, with a possible D match to TRBD1 (6 bases). The CDR3 has 14 residues. The germline V and J ends were trimmed by 1 base and 5 bases, with 11 bases remaining between them. Germline values: CDR1 LNHNV, CDR2 YYDKDF (reference sequence). CDR3 protein: CATSRVGARYGYTF. CDR3 DNA sequence: TGTGCCACCAGCAGAGTGGGGGCGCGGTATGGCTACACCTTC.

This clone was seen a few times. The chain has TRBV6-5 and TRBJ2-5, with D maybe TRBD1 (5 bases). Germline V gene sequence: CDR1 MNHEY, CDR2 SVGAGI. The CDR3 contains 13 residues. Trimming pared 6 bases from V and 2 bases from J, leaving 10 bases between. CDR3 region: CASRGPDQETQYF. CDR3 DNA: TGTGCCAGCAGGGGGCCGGATCAAGAGACCCAGTACTTC.

J is TRBJ1-1 and V is TRBV30, with D hard to call. Germline V CDR1 and CDR2: GTSNPN, SVGIG (reference sequence). V lost 3 bases and J 2 bases, leaving 13 bases between the germline ends. The CDR3 loop spans 14 amino acids. CDR3: CAWRHGVLNTEAFF. CDR3 bases: TGTGCCTGGAGGCACGGGGTCCTTAACACTGAAGCTTTCTTT.

V usage is TRBV6-5 and J usage is TRBJ1-2; possible D gene TRBD1, 5 bases. V shed 5 bases and J shed 4 bases, with 11 bases lying between them. Germline V gives CDR1 MNHEY, CDR2 SVGAGI. The CDR3 covers 13 residues. In DNA, the CDR3 is TGTGCCAGCAGTATACAGGTTTCCTATGGCTACACCTTC. Translating it yields CASSIQVSYGYTF.

This clone has a handful of counts. The rearrangement joins TRBV5-1 to TRBJ2-1, with D possibly being TRBD1 (5 bases). The length of the CDR3 is 13 residues. Trimming took 4 bases from V and 3 from J, leaving 8 bases between them. Germline V gene sequence: CDR1 SGHRS, CDR2 YFSETQ. CDR3 loop: CASSLDSYNEQFF. As DNA, the CDR3 is TGCGCCAGCAGCCTCGACAGCTACAATGAGCAGTTCTTC.

V is TRBV7-2 and J is TRBJ2-7; no reliable D call. Looked up from germline, CDR1 is SGHTA and CDR2 is FQGNSA. This CDR3 is built from 14 residues. With 0 bases removed from V and 2 bases from J, the gap between germline ends came to 8 bases. The DNA of the CDR3 is TGTGCCAGCAGCTTAGCTCGGAGTACCTACGAGCAGTACTTC. Amino acid sequence: CASSLARSTYEQYF.

The chain uses TRBV19 and TRBJ1-6; the match to TRBD1 covers 8 bases. There are 14 residues in the CDR3. V lost 4 bases, J lost 10 bases, and 6 bases stayed unmatched. Germline assignment: CDR1 LNHDA and CDR2 SQIVND (reference sequence). The CDR3 loop is CASSNPGQASPLHF. The CDR3 region has the DNA TGTGCCAGTAGTAACCCGGGACAGGCATCACCCCTCCACTTT.

The chain links TRBV6-6 to TRBJ2-1, with 8 bases identical to TRBD2. CDR3 length: 12 amino acids. CDR1 is MNHNY, CDR2 SVGAGI, per germline (reference sequence). V shed 8 bases, J shed 6 bases, and the junction held 3 bases outside the gene matches. In nucleotides, the CDR3 is TGTGCCAGCTTACGGGGGGGCAATGAGCAGTTCTTC. Translating gives CASLRGGNEQFF.

The genes are TRBV5-1 and TRBJ2-5; TRBD2 is a possible D gene (7 bases). The CDR3 is made up of 17 amino acids. From germline, CDR1 is SGHRS and CDR2 YFSETQ. Between the trimmed V and J ends, which lost 0 bases and 0 bases, there was a span of 15 bases. In DNA form, the CDR3 reads TGCGCCAGCAGCTTGGCCGGGGGGCCTGGGTACCAAGAGACCCAGTACTTC. Amino acid sequence: CASSLAGGPGYQETQYF.

J is TRBJ1-1 and V is TRBV5-1; D unclear. CDR3 length equals 13 residues. Germline assignment: CDR1 SGHRS and CDR2 YFSETQ. V lost 0 bases, J lost 1 base, and 4 bases lay in between. In DNA form, the CDR3 reads TGCGCCAGCAGCTTGGACAGGAACACTGAAGCTTTCTTT. Translation: CASSLDRNTEAFF.

This clone showed up just once. The J gene is TRBJ1-2, the V gene TRBV7-9; 7 positions match TRBD1. Trimming took 3 bases from V and 4 from J; bases not matched to a gene: 8. The germline CDR1 and CDR2 sequences are SEHNR and FQNEAQ (reference sequence). The CDR3 runs to 15 residues. The CDR3 DNA follows: TGTGCCAGCAGCTTCGGTACCGGGACAGCCTATGGCTACACCTTC. It codes for CASSFGTGTAYGYTF. Full variable domain (remainder filled in from reference TRBV7-9 and TRBJ1-2): DTGVSQNPRHKITKRGQNVTFRCDPISEHNRLYWYRQTLGQGPEFLTYFQNEAQLEKSRLLSDRFSAERPKGSFSTLEIQRTEQGDSAMYLCASSFGTGTAYGYTFGSGTRLTVV.